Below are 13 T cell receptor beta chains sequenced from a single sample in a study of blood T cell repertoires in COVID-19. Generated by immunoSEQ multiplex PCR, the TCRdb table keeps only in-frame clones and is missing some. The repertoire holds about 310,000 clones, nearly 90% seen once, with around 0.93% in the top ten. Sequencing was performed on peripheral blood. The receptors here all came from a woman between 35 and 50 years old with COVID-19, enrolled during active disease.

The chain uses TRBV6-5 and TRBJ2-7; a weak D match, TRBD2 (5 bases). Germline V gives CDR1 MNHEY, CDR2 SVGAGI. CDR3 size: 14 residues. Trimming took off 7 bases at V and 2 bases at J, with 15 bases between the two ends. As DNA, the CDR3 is TGTGCCAGCACCCAGAGGGTCGGGGCCTACGAGCAGTACTTC. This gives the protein CASTQRVGAYEQYF.

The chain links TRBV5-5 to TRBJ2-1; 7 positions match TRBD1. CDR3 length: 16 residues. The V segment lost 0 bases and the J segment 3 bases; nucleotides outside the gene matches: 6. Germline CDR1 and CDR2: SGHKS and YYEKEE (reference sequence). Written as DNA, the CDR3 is TGTGCCAGCAGCTTGGTCCGGACAGGAGACTACAATGAGCAGTTCTTC. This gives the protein CASSLVRTGDYNEQFF.

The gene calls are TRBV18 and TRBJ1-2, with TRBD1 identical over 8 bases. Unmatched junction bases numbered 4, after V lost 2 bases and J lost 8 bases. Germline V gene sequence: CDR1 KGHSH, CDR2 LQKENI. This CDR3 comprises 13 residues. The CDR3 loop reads CASSPDRGEGYTF. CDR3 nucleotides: TGTGCCAGCTCACCAGACAGGGGAGAAGGCTACACCTTC.

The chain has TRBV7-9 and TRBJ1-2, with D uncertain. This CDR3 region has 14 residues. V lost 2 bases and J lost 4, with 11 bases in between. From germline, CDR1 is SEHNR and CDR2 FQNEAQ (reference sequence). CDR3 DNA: TGTGCCAGCAGCTTACCAACTTTCCGCTATGGCTACACCTTC. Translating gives CASSLPTFRYGYTF.

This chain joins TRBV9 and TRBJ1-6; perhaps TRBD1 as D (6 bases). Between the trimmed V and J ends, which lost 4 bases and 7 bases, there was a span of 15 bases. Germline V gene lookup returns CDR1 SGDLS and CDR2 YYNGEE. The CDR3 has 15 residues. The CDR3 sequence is CASSPPDSTNSPLHF. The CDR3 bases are TGTGCCAGCAGCCCACCGGACAGTACCAATTCACCCCTCCACTTT.

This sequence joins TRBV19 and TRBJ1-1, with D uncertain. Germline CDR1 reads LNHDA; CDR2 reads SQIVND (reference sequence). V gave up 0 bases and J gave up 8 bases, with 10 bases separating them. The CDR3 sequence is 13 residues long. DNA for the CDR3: TGTGCCAGTAGTATAGATTTATTGGCCGAAGCTTTCTTT. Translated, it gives CASSIDLLAEAFF.

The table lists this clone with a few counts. CDR3 protein: CASSQQGTTEAFF. In nucleotides, the CDR3 is TGTGCCAGCAGTCAACAGGGGACCACTGAAGCTTTCTTT. This chain uses TRBV7-9 with TRBJ1-1, with 7 bases identical to TRBD1. Trimming cost V 6 bases and J 4 bases; bases outside gene matches: 5. The germline V gene encodes CDR1 SEHNR and CDR2 FQNEAQ (reference sequence). CDR3 length: 13 residues.

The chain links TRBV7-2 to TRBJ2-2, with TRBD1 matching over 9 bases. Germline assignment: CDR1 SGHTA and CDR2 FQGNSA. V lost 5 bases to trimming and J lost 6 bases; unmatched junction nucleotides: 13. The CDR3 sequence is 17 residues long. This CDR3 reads CASSQILHRGRAGELFF. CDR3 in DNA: TGTGCCAGCAGCCAAATACTCCACAGGGGGCGCGCCGGGGAGCTGTTTTTT. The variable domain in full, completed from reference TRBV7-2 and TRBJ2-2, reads GAGVSQSPSNKVTEKGKDVELRCDPISGHTALYWYRQSLGQGLEFLIYFQGNSAPDKSGLPSDRFSAERTGGSVSTLTIQRTQQEDSAVYLCASSQILHRGRAGELFFGEGSRLTVL.

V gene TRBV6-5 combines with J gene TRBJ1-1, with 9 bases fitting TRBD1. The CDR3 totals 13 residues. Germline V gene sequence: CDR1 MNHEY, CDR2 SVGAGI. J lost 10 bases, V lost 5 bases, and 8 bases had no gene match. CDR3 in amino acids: CASSLLRTGVAFF. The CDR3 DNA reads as TGTGCCAGCAGTCTTCTTAGGACAGGGGTAGCTTTCTTT.

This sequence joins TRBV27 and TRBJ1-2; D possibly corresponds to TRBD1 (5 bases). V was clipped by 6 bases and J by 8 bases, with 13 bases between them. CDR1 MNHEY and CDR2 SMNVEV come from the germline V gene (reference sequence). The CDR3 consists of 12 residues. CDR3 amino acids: CASRIGEGGYTF. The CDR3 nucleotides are TGTGCCAGCAGGATAGGGGAAGGCGGCTACACCTTC.

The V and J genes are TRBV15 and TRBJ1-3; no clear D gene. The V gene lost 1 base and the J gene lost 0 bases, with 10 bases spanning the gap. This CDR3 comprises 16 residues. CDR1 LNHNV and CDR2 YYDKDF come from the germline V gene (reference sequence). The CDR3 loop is CATSRAPRGSGNTIYF. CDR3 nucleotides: TGTGCCACCAGCAGAGCCCCGCGGGGCTCTGGAAACACCATATATTTT.

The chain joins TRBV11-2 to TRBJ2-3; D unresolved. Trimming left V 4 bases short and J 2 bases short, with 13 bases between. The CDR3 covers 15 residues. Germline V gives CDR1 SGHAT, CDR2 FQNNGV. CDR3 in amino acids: CASSSFEVYTDTQYF. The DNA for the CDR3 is TGTGCCAGCAGCTCATTTGAGGTTTACACAGATACGCAGTATTTT.

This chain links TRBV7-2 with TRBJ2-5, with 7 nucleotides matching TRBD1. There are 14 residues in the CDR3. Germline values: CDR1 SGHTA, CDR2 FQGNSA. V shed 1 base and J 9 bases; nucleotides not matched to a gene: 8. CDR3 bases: TGTGCCAGCAGCTTAGGGACACCAACAGGGGCCCAGTACTTC. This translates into CASSLGTPTGAQYF.